These 28 T cell receptor beta chains share one sample of origin, sequenced in a study of blood T cell repertoires in COVID-19. Using immunoSEQ multiplex PCR, the repertoire was profiled, and TCRdb retains in-frame clones only, with some absent. The sample has roughly 220,000 clones; almost 90% are singletons. The sample taken for sequencing was PBMCs or T cells enriched from blood (not recorded which). The receptors stem from a woman aged 45 to 65 with acute COVID-19.

The V gene is TRBV27, the J gene TRBJ1-5, with 7 bases aligning to TRBD1. The V gene end was trimmed by 7 bases and the J gene end by 5 bases; junction bases not matched to a gene: 8. The germline gives CDR1 MNHEY, CDR2 SMNVEV (reference sequence). The length of the CDR3 is 14 residues. CDR3 region: CASTTQGGDQPQHF. The CDR3 nucleotides read TGTGCCAGCACGACCCAGGGGGGCGATCAGCCCCAGCATTTT.

The chain links TRBV5-8 to TRBJ2-1; tentatively, D is TRBD2 (6 bases). CDR3 size: 15 residues. Germline V lookup: CDR1 SGHTS, CDR2 YDEGEE. V shed 1 base and J shed 0 bases, with 8 bases lying between them. The CDR3 sequence is CASSLWRGSYNEQFF. The CDR3 DNA reads TGTGCCAGCAGCTTGTGGAGGGGCTCCTACAATGAGCAGTTCTTC.

The chain is built from TRBV9 and TRBJ2-5; possible D gene TRBD2, 5 bases. The CDR3 covers 13 residues. V was clipped by 0 bases and J by 4 bases, with 7 bases between them. Germline lookup yields CDR1 SGDLS and CDR2 YYNGEE. CDR3: CASSVVAGETQYF. The CDR3 nucleotides are TGTGCCAGCAGCGTAGTTGCGGGAGAGACCCAGTACTTC.

The gene calls are TRBV6-5 and TRBJ1-3; the D gene is possibly TRBD1 (6 bases). Trimming shortened V by 0 bases and J by 0 bases, and 9 bases separated the two germline ends. The CDR3 runs to 16 residues. Germline V gene sequence: CDR1 MNHEY, CDR2 SVGAGI. CDR3 nucleotide sequence: TGTGCCAGCAGTTACTCAGGCAGGGGCTCTGGAAACACCATATATTTT. This gives the protein CASSYSGRGSGNTIYF.

The J gene is TRBJ1-1, the V gene TRBV6-5, with D possibly matching TRBD1 (5 bases). The CDR3 extends over 13 amino acids. Germline V lookup: CDR1 MNHEY, CDR2 SVGAGI. V gave up 6 bases and J gave up 7 bases, with 15 bases separating them. CDR3 residues: CASRKDSVHEAFF. For the CDR3, the DNA is TGTGCCAGCAGGAAAGACAGCGTACATGAAGCTTTCTTT.

The rearrangement links TRBV7-2 to TRBJ2-1, with TRBD2 as a possible D gene (5 bases). The CDR3 spans 15 residues. Germline values: CDR1 SGHTA, CDR2 FQGNSA. The germline V and J ends were trimmed by 1 base and 2 bases, with 9 bases remaining between them. The CDR3 region is CASSLGSGTYNEQFF. The CDR3 DNA sequence: TGTGCCAGCAGCTTAGGCAGCGGTACCTACAATGAGCAGTTCTTC.

The chain joins TRBV5-5 to TRBJ2-7; 13 nucleotides agree with TRBD2. The J segment lost 3 bases and the V segment lost 3 bases, leaving 15 bases of the junction unmatched. Germline V gene sequence: CDR1 SGHKS, CDR2 YYEKEE (reference sequence). The CDR3 spans 19 residues. CDR3 sequence reads: CASSSEQGWGLAGLYEQYF. The DNA for the CDR3 is TGTGCCAGCAGCTCTGAACAGGGTTGGGGACTAGCGGGGCTCTACGAGCAGTACTTC.

The gene calls are TRBV5-1 and TRBJ2-5; TRBD2 is a possible D gene (5 bases). Germline V CDR1 and CDR2: SGHRS, YFSETQ. There are 12 residues in the CDR3. Trimming left V 2 bases short and J 4 bases short, with 6 bases between. The CDR3 loop reads CASSFGGETQYF. CDR3 coding DNA: TGCGCCAGCAGCTTCGGAGGAGAGACCCAGTACTTC.

This chain joins TRBV28 and TRBJ2-3; no reliable D call. Germline lookup yields CDR1 MDHEN and CDR2 SYDVKM. Trimming stripped 5 bases from V and 0 bases from J, with 9 bases between. This CDR3 spans 14 amino acids. CDR3 bases: TGTGCCAGCAGTCCCTCGTTTAGCACAGATACGCAGTATTTT. Translating gives CASSPSFSTDTQYF.

The rearrangement links TRBV5-1 to TRBJ2-7; 12 bases fit TRBD2. CDR1 and CDR2 (germline): SGHRS, YFSETQ. The CDR3 is 17 amino acids. V was clipped by 2 bases and J by 2 bases; unmatched bases: 8. The CDR3 DNA follows: TGCGCCAGCAGCTTAAGGACTAGCGGGACCAACCCCTACGAGCAGTACTTC. Protein: CASSLRTSGTNPYEQYF.

The gene calls are TRBV7-2 and TRBJ2-7; TRBD1 matches 11 bases. Germline V gene sequence: CDR1 SGHTA, CDR2 FQGNSA. CDR3 length: 15 amino acids. J was trimmed by 2 bases and V by 1 base; bases with no gene match: 1. CDR3 sequence (DNA): TGTGCCAGCAGCTTAGGGGACAGGGGGACCTACGAGCAGTACTTC. Amino acids: CASSLGDRGTYEQYF.

V is TRBV6-1 and J is TRBJ2-7; 7 positions agree with TRBD1. The CDR3 has 15 residues. V lost 2 bases, J lost 2 bases, and 6 bases stayed unmatched. Looked up from germline, CDR1 is MNHNS and CDR2 is SASEGT. CDR3 amino acids: CASSESRGTAYEQYF. The CDR3, as DNA: TGTGCCAGCAGTGAAAGTAGGGGGACAGCCTACGAGCAGTACTTC.

This clone came up a few times. The chain is built from TRBV5-1 and TRBJ2-7, with D possibly being TRBD1 (6 bases). The CDR3 loop spans 14 amino acids. Germline lookup yields CDR1 SGHRS and CDR2 YFSETQ. V was clipped by 3 bases and J by 4 bases, with 14 bases between them. CDR3 DNA sequence: TGCGCCAGCAGCTCCGACAGGCCCCCTTACGAGCAGTACTTC. It translates to CASSSDRPPYEQYF.

The chain has TRBV27 and TRBJ2-1, with D possibly matching TRBD2 (5 bases). Germline-derived CDR1 and CDR2 are MNHEY and SMNVEV (reference sequence). The CDR3 consists of 14 residues. The V end lost 6 bases, the J end lost 5 bases, and 14 bases lay between the germline ends. Written as DNA, the CDR3 is TGTGCCAGCAGGAAAGGAGGAGTGAACAATGAGCAGTTCTTC. Protein sequence: CASRKGGVNNEQFF.

V is TRBV4-1 and J is TRBJ1-5; D might be TRBD1 (6 bases). This CDR3 has 15 residues. Trimming removed 1 base at V and 6 bases at J, with 13 bases between. Germline V gene lookup returns CDR1 MGHRA and CDR2 YSYEKL. This chain's CDR3 is CASSQGPGAVQPQHF. The CDR3 bases are TGCGCCAGCAGCCAAGGTCCAGGGGCGGTTCAGCCCCAGCATTTT.

The V call is TRBV27, the J call TRBJ2-7; 7 nucleotides line up with TRBD2. The CDR3 sequence is 15 residues long. Trimming removed 6 bases from V and 4 bases from J; junction bases left unmatched: 12. Germline V CDR1 and CDR2: MNHEY, SMNVEV (reference sequence). CDR3 loop: CASRKGTTGLYEQYF. The CDR3 DNA reads as TGTGCCAGCAGAAAAGGGACTACGGGCCTGTACGAGCAGTACTTC.

This clone has just one count. The chain has TRBV28 and TRBJ2-7; D unresolved. The germline V gene encodes CDR1 MDHEN and CDR2 SYDVKM. This CDR3 has 13 residues. Trimming cost V 3 bases and J 3 bases, with 9 bases left between them. The CDR3 DNA reads as TGTGCCAGCAGTTTTGTCGCCAGCTACGAGCAGTACTTC. The encoded protein is CASSFVASYEQYF.

The V and J genes are TRBV9 and TRBJ2-1; 8 bases map to TRBD2. CDR1 is SGDLS and CDR2 is YYNGEE in the germline V gene. CDR3 size: 15 residues. Trimming at V came to 4 bases and at J to 10 bases, leaving 13 bases not matched to a gene. The CDR3 is CASSRRASGSSEQFF. CDR3 bases: TGTGCCAGCAGCCGGAGGGCTAGCGGGTCCTCAGAGCAGTTCTTC.

This sequence joins TRBV28 and TRBJ1-1; possible D gene TRBD1, 5 bases. The CDR3 runs to 15 residues. Looked up from germline, CDR1 is MDHEN and CDR2 is SYDVKM. V lost 5 bases and J 0 bases, leaving 13 bases between the germline ends. The CDR3 loop is CASSLKTDMNTEAFF. DNA for the CDR3: TGTGCCAGCAGTCTCAAGACAGACATGAACACTGAAGCTTTCTTT.

This chain uses TRBV5-8 with TRBJ2-1; 7 bases agree with TRBD1. The V segment lost 4 bases and the J segment 1 base; nucleotides outside the gene matches: 2. The germline CDR1 and CDR2 sequences are SGHTS and YDEGEE. This CDR3 contains 14 residues. This CDR3 is CASSKGQSYNEQFF. In DNA form, the CDR3 reads TGTGCCAGCAGCAAGGGACAGTCCTACAATGAGCAGTTCTTC.

This chain connects TRBV9 to TRBJ2-5, with TRBD2 matching over 10 bases. CDR1 SGDLS and CDR2 YYNGEE come from the germline V gene. The CDR3 is 15 amino acids. The ends lost 0 bases at V and 5 bases at J; junction bases unmatched: 4. The CDR3 nucleotides are TGTGCCAGCAGCGTAGATGCGACTAGCGGGGAGACCCAGTACTTC. Its protein product is CASSVDATSGETQYF.

The chain is built from TRBV19 and TRBJ1-2; no clear D. Germline V gene data show CDR1 as LNHDA and CDR2 as SQIVND (reference sequence). The CDR3 is made up of 11 amino acids. Deletions cut 8 bases from V and 8 bases from J, with 12 bases between. DNA of the CDR3: TGTGCCAGTTATAGATATCAAGGCTACACCTTC. As protein: CASYRYQGYTF.

The chain carries TRBV29-1 and TRBJ1-1, with 8 bases matching TRBD1. The CDR3 extends over 13 amino acids. V lost 6 bases, J lost 0 bases, and 3 bases stayed unmatched. The V gene's germline CDR1 is SQVTM and CDR2 ANQGSEA. The CDR3 sequence is CSVEDRVNTEAFF. Here the CDR3 DNA reads TGCAGCGTGGAGGACAGGGTGAACACTGAAGCTTTCTTT. Full variable domain (remainder filled in from reference TRBV29-1 and TRBJ1-1): SAVISQKPSRDICQRGTSLTIQCQVDSQVTMMFWYRQQPGQSLTLIATANQGSEATYESGFVIDKFPISRPNLTFSTLTVSNMSPEDSSIYLCSVEDRVNTEAFFGQGTRLTVV.

The rearrangement uses TRBV5-1 and TRBJ1-1; 7 bases match TRBD1. From germline, CDR1 is SGHRS and CDR2 YFSETQ. J gave up 2 bases and V 4 bases, and 8 bases lay outside the gene matches. The CDR3 is made up of 15 amino acids. CDR3 amino acids: CASSRMGQTNTEAFF. The CDR3 DNA reads as TGCGCCAGCAGCCGCATGGGACAGACCAACACTGAAGCTTTCTTT.

The chain recombines TRBV3-1 (or the pseudogene TRBV3-2) with TRBJ2-3; the match to TRBD2 covers 9 bases. V lost 3 bases and J lost 1; bases outside the gene matches: 23. The CDR3 sequence is 22 residues long. The germline V gene encodes CDR1 LGHDT and CDR2 YNNKEL (reference sequence). CDR3 DNA sequence: TGTGCCAGCAGCCAGGCTGTGAGACGAGCGGGAGGTCCGCGGGGGGGCACAGATACGCAGTATTTT. Encoded protein: CASSQAVRRAGGPRGGTDTQYF.

V usage is TRBV7-9 and J usage is TRBJ2-1; 9 bases are a match to TRBD2. J was trimmed by 6 bases and V by 5 bases; bases with no gene match: 5. CDR3 length: 14 amino acids. Germline CDR1 is SEHNR and CDR2 is FQNEAQ (reference sequence). CDR3 amino acids: CASSPSSGGNEQFF. The CDR3 bases are TGTGCCAGCAGCCCAAGTAGCGGGGGCAATGAGCAGTTCTTC.

This sequence joins TRBV6-5 and TRBJ1-3; 7 nucleotides match TRBD1. The ends lost 6 bases at V and 1 base at J; junction bases unmatched: 3. The CDR3 is made up of 14 amino acids. Germline values: CDR1 MNHEY, CDR2 SVGAGI. CDR3: CASRQTGSGNTIYF. CDR3 DNA: TGTGCCAGCAGGCAGACAGGGTCTGGAAACACCATATATTTT.

The rearrangement joins TRBV28 to TRBJ2-2; possibly TRBD2 for D (5 bases). CDR3 length equals 14 residues. Trimming removed 6 bases at V and 5 bases at J, with 13 bases between. CDR1 is MDHEN and CDR2 is SYDVKM in the germline V gene. As DNA, the CDR3 is TGTGCCAGCAGCTGGACTTCCCTTACCGGGGAGCTGTTTTTT. It is translated as CASSWTSLTGELFF.